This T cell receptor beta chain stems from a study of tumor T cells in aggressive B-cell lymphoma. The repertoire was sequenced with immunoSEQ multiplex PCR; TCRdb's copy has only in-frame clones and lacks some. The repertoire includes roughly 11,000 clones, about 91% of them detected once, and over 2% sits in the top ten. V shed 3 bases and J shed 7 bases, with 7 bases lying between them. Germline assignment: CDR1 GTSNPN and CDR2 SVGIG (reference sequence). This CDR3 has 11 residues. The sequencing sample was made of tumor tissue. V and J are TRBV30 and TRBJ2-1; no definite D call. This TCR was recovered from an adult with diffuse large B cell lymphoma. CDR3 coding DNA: TGTGCCTGGAGCCCTCTAAATGAGCAGTTCTTC. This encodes CAWSPLNEQFF.